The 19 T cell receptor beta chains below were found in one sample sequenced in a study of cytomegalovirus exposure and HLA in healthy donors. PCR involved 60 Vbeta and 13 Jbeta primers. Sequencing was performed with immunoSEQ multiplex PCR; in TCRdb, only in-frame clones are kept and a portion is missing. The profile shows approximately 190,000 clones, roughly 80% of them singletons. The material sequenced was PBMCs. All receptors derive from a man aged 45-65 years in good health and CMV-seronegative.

DNA for the CDR3: TGTGCCAGCAGCTCACGCCCGGGACTAGCAACTGAGCAGTTCTTC. Protein: CASSSRPGLATEQFF. V usage is TRBV11-3 and J usage is TRBJ2-1, with 9 bases fitting TRBD2. Trimming at V came to 4 bases and at J to 9 bases, leaving 10 bases not matched to a gene. The CDR3 consists of 15 residues. Germline V gene data show CDR1 as SGHNT and CDR2 as YENEEA. The variable domain in full, with the rest retrieved from reference TRBV11-3 and TRBJ2-1, is EAGVVQSPRYKIIEKKQPVAFWCNPISGHNTLYWYLQNLGQGPELLIRYENEEAVDDSQLPKDRFSAERLKGVDSTLKIQPAELGDSAVYLCASSSRPGLATEQFFGPGTRLTVL.

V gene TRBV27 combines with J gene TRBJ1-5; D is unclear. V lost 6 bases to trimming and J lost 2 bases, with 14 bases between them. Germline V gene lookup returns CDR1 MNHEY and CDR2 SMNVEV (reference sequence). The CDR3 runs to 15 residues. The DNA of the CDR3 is TGTGCCAGCAGCCTATCGGGGTGGGGCAATCAGCCCCAGCATTTT. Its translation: CASSLSGWGNQPQHF.

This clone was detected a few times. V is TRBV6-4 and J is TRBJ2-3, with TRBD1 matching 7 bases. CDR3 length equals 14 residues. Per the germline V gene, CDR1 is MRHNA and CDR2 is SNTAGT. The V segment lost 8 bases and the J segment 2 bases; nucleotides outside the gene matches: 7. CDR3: CASGPGGPTDTQYF. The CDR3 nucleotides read TGTGCCAGCGGACCAGGGGGTCCCACAGATACGCAGTATTTT.

The CDR3 DNA reads as TGTGCTAGTGGTTCCGGGACAACCCCACAAGAGACCCAGTACTTC. Encoded protein: CASGSGTTPQETQYF. The V call is TRBV12-5, the J call TRBJ2-5; tentatively, D is TRBD1 (6 bases). This CDR3 has 15 amino acids. V lost 4 bases, J lost 2 bases, and 14 bases lay in between. The germline CDR1 and CDR2 sequences are LGHNT and FRNRAP. The whole variable domain, filled in from reference TRBV12-5 and TRBJ2-5, reads DARVTQTPRHKVTEMGQEVTMRCQPILGHNTVFWYRQTMMQGLELLAYFRNRAPLDDSGMPKDRFSAEMPDATLATLKIQPSEPRDSAVYFCASGSGTTPQETQYFGPGTRLLVL.

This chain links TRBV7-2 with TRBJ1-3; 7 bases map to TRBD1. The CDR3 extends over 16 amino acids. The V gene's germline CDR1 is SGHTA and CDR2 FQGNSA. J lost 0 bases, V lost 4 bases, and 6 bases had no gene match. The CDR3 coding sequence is TGTGCCAGCAGCTCGACCCCAGGGGGCTCTGGAAACACCATATATTTT. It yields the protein CASSSTPGGSGNTIYF.

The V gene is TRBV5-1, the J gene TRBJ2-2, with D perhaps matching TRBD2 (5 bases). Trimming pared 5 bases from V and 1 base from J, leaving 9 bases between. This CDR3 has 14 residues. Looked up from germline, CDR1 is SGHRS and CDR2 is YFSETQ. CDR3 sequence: CASRGSKNTGELFF. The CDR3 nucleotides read TGCGCCAGCAGGGGGAGCAAGAACACCGGGGAGCTGTTTTTT.

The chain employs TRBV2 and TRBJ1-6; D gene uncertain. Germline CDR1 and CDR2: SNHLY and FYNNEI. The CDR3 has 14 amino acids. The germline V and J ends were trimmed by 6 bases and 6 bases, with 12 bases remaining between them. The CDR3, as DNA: TGTGCCAGCAGCCCCGACTCGTCTAATTCACCCCTCCACTTT. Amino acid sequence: CASSPDSSNSPLHF.

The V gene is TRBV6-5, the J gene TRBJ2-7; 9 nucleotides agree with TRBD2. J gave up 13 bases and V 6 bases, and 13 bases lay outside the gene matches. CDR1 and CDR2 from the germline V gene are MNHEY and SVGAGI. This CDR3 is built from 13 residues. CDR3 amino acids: CASSPGGAGGRYF. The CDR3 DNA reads TGTGCCAGCAGCCCCGGGGGAGCGGGGGGACGCTACTTC.

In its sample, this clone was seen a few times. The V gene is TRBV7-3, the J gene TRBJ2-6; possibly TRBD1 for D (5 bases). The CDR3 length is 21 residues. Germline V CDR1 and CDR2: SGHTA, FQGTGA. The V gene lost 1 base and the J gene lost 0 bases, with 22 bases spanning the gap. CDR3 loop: CASSLISRRDSDLSGANVLTF. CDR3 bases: TGTGCCAGCAGCTTAATCTCCCGTCGAGACAGTGATCTCTCTGGGGCCAACGTCCTGACTTTC.

Written as DNA, the CDR3 is TGTGCCAGCAGCCCCCAACAGGGATGGGGCACAGATACGCAGTATTTT. This sequence encodes CASSPQQGWGTDTQYF. This chain joins TRBV9 and TRBJ2-3, with D perhaps TRBD1 (6 bases). Germline V CDR1 and CDR2: SGDLS, YYNGEE. Trimming removed 4 bases at V and 1 base at J, with 16 bases between. CDR3 length: 16 amino acids.

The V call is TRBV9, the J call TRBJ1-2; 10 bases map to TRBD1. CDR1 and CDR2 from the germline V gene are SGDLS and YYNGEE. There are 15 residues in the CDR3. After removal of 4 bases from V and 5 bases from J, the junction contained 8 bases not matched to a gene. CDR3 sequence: CASSSGQGLLYGYTF. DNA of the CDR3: TGTGCCAGCAGCTCGGGACAGGGGTTATTGTATGGCTACACCTTC.

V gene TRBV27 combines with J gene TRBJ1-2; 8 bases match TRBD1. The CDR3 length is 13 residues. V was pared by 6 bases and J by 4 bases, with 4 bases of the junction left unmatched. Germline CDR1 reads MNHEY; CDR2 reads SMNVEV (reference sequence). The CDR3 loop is CASRLTGAYGYTF. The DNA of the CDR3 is TGTGCCAGCAGACTGACAGGGGCCTATGGCTACACCTTC.

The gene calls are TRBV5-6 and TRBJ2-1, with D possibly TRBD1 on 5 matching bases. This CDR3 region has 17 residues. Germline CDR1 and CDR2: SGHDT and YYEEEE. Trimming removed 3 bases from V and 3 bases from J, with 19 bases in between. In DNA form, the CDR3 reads TGTGCCAGCAGCTCCCGAGGCGCAGGGCTCCGCTACAATGAGCAGTTCTTC. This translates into CASSSRGAGLRYNEQFF.

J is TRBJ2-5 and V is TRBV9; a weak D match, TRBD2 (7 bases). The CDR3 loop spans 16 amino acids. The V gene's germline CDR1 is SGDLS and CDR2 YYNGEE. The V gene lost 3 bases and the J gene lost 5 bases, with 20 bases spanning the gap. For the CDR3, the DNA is TGTGCCAGCAGCGAGGGGGGGGTCAGTGCGAGGGAGACCCAGTACTTC. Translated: CASSEGGVSARETQYF.

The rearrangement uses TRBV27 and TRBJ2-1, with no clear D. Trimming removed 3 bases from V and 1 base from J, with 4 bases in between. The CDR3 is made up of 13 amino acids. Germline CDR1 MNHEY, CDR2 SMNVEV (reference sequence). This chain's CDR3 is CASSFKSYNEQFF. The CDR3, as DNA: TGTGCCAGCAGTTTTAAATCCTACAATGAGCAGTTCTTC.

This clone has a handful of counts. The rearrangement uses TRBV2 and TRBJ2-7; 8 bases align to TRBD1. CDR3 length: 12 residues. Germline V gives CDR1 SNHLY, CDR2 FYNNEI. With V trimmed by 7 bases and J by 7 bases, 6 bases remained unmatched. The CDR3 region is CASMQGAREQYF. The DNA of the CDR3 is TGTGCCAGCATGCAGGGGGCGCGTGAGCAGTACTTC.

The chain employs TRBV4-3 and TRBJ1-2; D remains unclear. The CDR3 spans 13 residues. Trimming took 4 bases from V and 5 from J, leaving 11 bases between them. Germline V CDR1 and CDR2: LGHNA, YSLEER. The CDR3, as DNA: TGCGCCAGCAGCCCTGGCATCCAATATGGCTACACCTTC. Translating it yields CASSPGIQYGYTF.

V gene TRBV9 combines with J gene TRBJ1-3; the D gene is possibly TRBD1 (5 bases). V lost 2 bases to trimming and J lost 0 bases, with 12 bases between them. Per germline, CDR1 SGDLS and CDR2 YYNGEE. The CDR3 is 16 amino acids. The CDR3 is CASSVGGGSSGNTIYF. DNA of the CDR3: TGTGCCAGCAGCGTTGGGGGGGGGAGCTCTGGAAACACCATATATTTT.

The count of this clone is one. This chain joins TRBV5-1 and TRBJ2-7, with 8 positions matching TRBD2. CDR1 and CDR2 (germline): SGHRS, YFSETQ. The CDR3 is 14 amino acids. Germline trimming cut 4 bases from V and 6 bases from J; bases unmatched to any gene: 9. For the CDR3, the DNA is TGCGCCAGCAGCATCCCGGGGGGGCTTGGCGAGCAGTACTTC. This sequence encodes CASSIPGGLGEQYF.